Following are 5 T cell receptor beta chains from one sample sequenced in a study of shared clonotypes between healthy human individuals. Assay: immunoSEQ multiplex PCR; the TCRdb copy retains only in-frame clones and omits some. Of 850,000 to 1,200,000 clones listed, 75% are singletons. Sequenced sample: memory CD4+ T cells sorted from blood. The sample's subset: CD45RA-negative fraction. Receptors originate from a young man in good health.

CDR3 in amino acids: CASSGDGLEKLFF. The DNA for the CDR3 is TGTGCCAGTAGTGGGGACGGACTTGAAAAACTGTTTTTT. The chain is built from TRBV19 and TRBJ1-4; D possibly corresponds to TRBD1 (5 bases). Germline lookup yields CDR1 LNHDA and CDR2 SQIVND (reference sequence). The V gene lost 5 bases and the J gene lost 7 bases, with 11 bases spanning the gap. The CDR3 length is 13 residues.

This sequence joins TRBV11-2 and TRBJ2-5; the D gene could be TRBD1 or TRBD2 (5 bases each). Trimming shortened V by 5 bases and J by 5 bases, and 12 bases separated the two germline ends. This CDR3 spans 13 amino acids. Germline V lookup: CDR1 SGHAT, CDR2 FQNNGV. In DNA form, the CDR3 reads TGTGCCAGCAGCGCCGGGGCTGGGGAGACCCAGTACTTC. This gives the protein CASSAGAGETQYF.

The chain has TRBV28 and TRBJ1-5; D not resolved. CDR3 length: 12 residues. Germline V gene lookup returns CDR1 MDHEN and CDR2 SYDVKM. V lost 7 bases, J lost 5 bases, and 9 bases lay in between. CDR3 loop: CASNGLDQPQHF. In DNA form, the CDR3 reads TGTGCCAGCAATGGGTTAGATCAGCCCCAGCATTTT.

This chain links TRBV30 with TRBJ1-2, with a possible D match to TRBD1 (6 bases). The CDR3 is 13 amino acids. The germline V gene has CDR1 GTSNPN and CDR2 SVGIG (reference sequence). The V end was cut by 7 bases, the J end by 8 bases, with 20 bases between. The CDR3: CASMTSRQGGYTF. CDR3 coding DNA: TGTGCCTCGATGACAAGCCGCCAGGGGGGCTACACCTTC. The variable domain in full, with the rest retrieved from reference TRBV30 and TRBJ1-2, is SQTIHQWPATLVQPVGSPLSLECTVEGTSNPNLYWYRQAAGRGLQLLFYSVGIGQISSEVPQNLSASRPQDRQFILSSKKLLLSDSGFYLCASMTSRQGGYTFGSGTRLTVV.

This clone was picked up a small number of times. This chain links TRBV7-9 with TRBJ1-1, with D maybe TRBD1 (5 bases). The germline V gene has CDR1 SEHNR and CDR2 FQNEAQ (reference sequence). Trimming pared 3 bases from V and 0 bases from J, leaving 8 bases between. The CDR3 has 14 amino acids. The CDR3 nucleotides read TGTGCCAGCAGCTTCGGACACATGAACACTGAAGCTTTCTTT. Protein: CASSFGHMNTEAFF.